The clone carrying this TCR beta chain was counted a single time. Some clones are missing from TCRdb's copy, which holds only in-frame ones; the method was immunoSEQ multiplex PCR. This repertoire shows some 9,000 clones, about 72% found once; its top ten account for 65% to 70%. These data come from a study of siplizumab effects on memory and regulatory T cells. V was clipped by 2 bases and J by 0 bases, with 12 bases between them. Germline assignment: CDR1 SGHRS and CDR2 YFSETQ. This CDR3 contains 15 residues. This chain uses TRBV5-1 with TRBJ2-7; D is unresolved. This TCR came from a human donor in good health. Sequencing was done on a sample of effector memory CD8+ T cells sorted from blood. Specified subset: unstimulated CD8+ effector memory T cells. CDR3 bases: TGCGCCAGCAGCTTATCGTCTTCAAGCTCCTACGAGCAGTACTTC. Translated, it gives CASSLSSSSSYEQYF.